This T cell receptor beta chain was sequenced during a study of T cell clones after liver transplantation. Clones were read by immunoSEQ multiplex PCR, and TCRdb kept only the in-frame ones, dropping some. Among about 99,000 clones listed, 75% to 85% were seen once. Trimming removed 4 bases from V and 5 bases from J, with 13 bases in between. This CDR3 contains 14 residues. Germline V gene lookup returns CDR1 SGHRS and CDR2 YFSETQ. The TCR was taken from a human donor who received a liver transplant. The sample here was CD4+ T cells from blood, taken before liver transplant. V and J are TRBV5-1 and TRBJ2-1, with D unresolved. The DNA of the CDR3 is TGCGCCAGCAGCCTTTCCGCGAGCGACAATGAGCAGTTCTTC. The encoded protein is CASSLSASDNEQFF.